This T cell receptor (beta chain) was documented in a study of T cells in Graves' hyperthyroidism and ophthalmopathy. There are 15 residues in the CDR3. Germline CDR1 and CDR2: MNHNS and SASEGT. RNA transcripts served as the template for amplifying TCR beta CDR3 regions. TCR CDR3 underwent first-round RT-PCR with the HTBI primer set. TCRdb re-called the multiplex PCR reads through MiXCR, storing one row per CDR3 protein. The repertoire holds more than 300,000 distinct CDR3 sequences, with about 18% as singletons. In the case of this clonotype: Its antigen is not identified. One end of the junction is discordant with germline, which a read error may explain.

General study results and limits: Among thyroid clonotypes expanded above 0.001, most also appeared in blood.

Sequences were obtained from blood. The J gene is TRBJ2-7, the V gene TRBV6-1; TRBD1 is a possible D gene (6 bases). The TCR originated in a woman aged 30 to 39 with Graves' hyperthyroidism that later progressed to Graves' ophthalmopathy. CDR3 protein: CASSEGQSTAYEQYF. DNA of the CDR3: TGTGCCAGCAGCGAAGGACAGTCCACCGCTTACGAGCAGTACTTC.